Presented here are 18 T cell receptor beta chains from one specimen sequenced in a study of regulatory T cells in long-lasting Graves disease. In building TCR beta libraries, iRepertoire HTBI primers were used together with Arm-PCR of CDR3 regions. TCRdb processed the multiplex PCR reads anew with MiXCR; each CDR3 protein has one entry. This sample has about 610,000 distinct CDR3 sequences; roughly 16% occur once, and the top ten carry 12%. Time point defined: newly diagnosed GD, antithyroid drugs for less than 3 months. Extracted PBMC RNA gave rise to the TCR library. The data were also submitted as part of a second study, on T cells in Graves' hyperthyroidism and ophthalmopathy.

The sample in question was peripheral blood mononuclear cells (PBMCs), obtained at new diagnosis, from a patient treated with antithyroid drugs. These receptors were obtained from a young man with Graves disease.

The chain is built from TRBV9 and TRBJ2-2, with D uncertain. The germline V gene encodes CDR1 SGDLS and CDR2 YYNGEE. V lost 0 bases and J lost 1, with 7 bases in between. The CDR3 sequence is 15 residues long. The CDR3 nucleotides are TGTGCCAGCAGCGTAGCGGGCAGGAACACCGGGGAGCTGTTTTTT. Residues: CASSVAGRNTGELFF.

The J gene is TRBJ1-1, the V gene TRBV29-1, with D perhaps TRBD1 (5 bases). This CDR3 has 10 residues. Germline assignment: CDR1 SQVTM and CDR2 ANQGSEA. V was trimmed by 6 bases and J by 6 bases, leaving 8 bases between them. Here the CDR3 reads CSVSGAEAFF. DNA of the CDR3: TGCAGCGTCTCGGGGGCTGAAGCTTTCTTT.

The CDR3 reads CAISETGGDSPLHF. The CDR3 DNA follows: TGTGCCATCAGTGAGACCGGGGGTGATTCACCCCTCCACTTT. This chain uses TRBV10-3 with TRBJ1-6, with a tentative D call TRBD1 (5 bases). CDR3 size: 14 residues. CDR1 is ENHRY, CDR2 SYGVKD, per germline. Trimming cost V 2 bases and J 8 bases, with 10 bases left between them.

This clonotype was observed once. One end of the junction fails to match germline, which may point to a read error. The genes are TRBV28 and TRBJ1-3; D uncertain. The CDR3 is made up of 12 amino acids. Germline V gene lookup returns CDR1 MDHEN and CDR2 SYDVKM. The CDR3 loop is CASSLTRNNIYF. The CDR3 region has the DNA TGTGCCAGCAGTTTGACGAGAAACAACATATATTTT.

A remark on this clonotype: A much larger clone differs from this one at a single base, so this may be a read error. CDR3 nucleotide sequence: TGTGCCAGCAGTACACGGGGGACGGCCCCCTACAATGAGCAGTTCTTC. It is translated as CASSTRGTAPYNEQFF. The V call is TRBV28, the J call TRBJ2-1; D possibly corresponds to TRBD2 (6 bases). This CDR3 spans 16 amino acids. From germline, CDR1 is MDHEN and CDR2 SYDVKM. V was cut by 5 bases and J by 2 bases, with 16 bases left in between.

The sample holds many counts of this clonotype. The V call is TRBV7-2, the J call TRBJ2-7, with 9 nucleotides matching TRBD2. The ends lost 5 bases at V and 2 bases at J; junction bases unmatched: 7. The germline CDR1 and CDR2 sequences are SGHTA and FQGNSA. This CDR3 region has 15 residues. CDR3 bases: TGTGCCAGCAGCCCCGGGACTAGCTACACCTACGAGCAGTACTTC. Protein sequence: CASSPGTSYTYEQYF.

This clonotype was detected many times. The chain combines TRBV7-3 with TRBJ2-3; TRBD1 or TRBD2 may be the D gene (6 bases each). CDR3 size: 16 residues. Germline V gene data show CDR1 as SGHTA and CDR2 as FQGTGA. V lost 5 bases, J lost 2 bases, and 17 bases lay in between. CDR3 sequence (DNA): TGTGCCAGCAGCGTCGCAGGGGACTTCTACACAGATACGCAGTATTTT. Its protein is CASSVAGDFYTDTQYF.

This clonotype showed up many times. This chain connects TRBV6-2 or TRBV6-3 to TRBJ2-7; 11 bases map to TRBD1. From germline, CDR1 is MNHEY and CDR2 SVGEGT. The ends lost 5 bases at V and 5 bases at J; junction bases unmatched: 11. The CDR3 spans 16 residues. For the CDR3, the DNA is TGTGCCAGCAGTGACCCCGGGACAGGGGGATCCCACGAGCAGTACTTC. Encoded protein: CASSDPGTGGSHEQYF.

The chain has TRBV20-1 and TRBJ2-7; 9 bases line up with TRBD2. The CDR3 runs to 14 residues. V gave up 3 bases and J gave up 2 bases; unmatched junction bases: 5. Looked up from germline, CDR1 is DFQATT and CDR2 is SNEGSKA (reference sequence). CDR3 DNA sequence: TGCAGTGCTAGGACTAGCGGAGATGCCTACGAGCAGTACTTC. Encoded protein: CSARTSGDAYEQYF.

The chain recombines TRBV28 with TRBJ1-2, with D possibly matching TRBD1 (6 bases). Germline V gene sequence: CDR1 MDHEN, CDR2 SYDVKM. The CDR3 consists of 13 residues. V was trimmed by 6 bases and J by 4 bases, leaving 12 bases between them. The chain's CDR3 is CASRAGTRYGYTF. In DNA, the CDR3 is TGTGCCAGCAGGGCCGGGACACGCTATGGCTACACCTTC.

The V gene is TRBV3-1, the J gene TRBJ2-5, with TRBD1 matching over 9 bases. The CDR3 is 16 residues long. The trim removed 6 bases at V and 6 bases at J, leaving 14 bases unmatched. The germline V gene has CDR1 LGHDT and CDR2 YNNKEL (reference sequence). In DNA form, the CDR3 reads TGTGCCAGCAGGGCCGGGACAGGGAACTCCTTGAAGACCCAGTACTTC. Amino acids: CASRAGTGNSLKTQYF.

The V call is TRBV29-1, the J call TRBJ2-7; D ambiguous. V lost 0 bases and J lost 4, with 13 bases in between. This CDR3 has 14 amino acids. Germline CDR1 SQVTM, CDR2 ANQGSEA. The CDR3 region is CSVEEGPSEYEQYF. In nucleotides, the CDR3 is TGCAGCGTTGAAGAGGGCCCTTCGGAGTACGAGCAGTACTTC.

This clonotype appeared a few times. The chain employs TRBV3-1 and TRBJ2-4, with TRBD2 as a possible D gene (5 bases). Germline V gene lookup returns CDR1 LGHDT and CDR2 YNNKEL (reference sequence). V dropped 5 bases and J dropped 8 bases, with 7 bases sitting between them. The CDR3 runs 11 residues. The CDR3 nucleotides read TGTGCCAGCAGCTACGGGGACATTCAGTACTTC. It yields the protein CASSYGDIQYF.

The chain uses TRBV9 and TRBJ2-7, with D possibly TRBD2 on 7 matching bases. Between the trimmed V and J ends, which lost 0 bases and 6 bases, there was a span of 16 bases. Per germline, CDR1 SGDLS and CDR2 YYNGEE. The length of the CDR3 is 15 residues. The CDR3 region has the DNA TGTGCCAGCAGCGTAGGGTTGGGGGGGGCAGGCGAGCAGTACTTC. Protein product: CASSVGLGGAGEQYF.

This clonotype has just a few counts. This chain links TRBV10-3 with TRBJ1-4; D gene ambiguous. Trimming left V 3 bases short and J 4 bases short, with 9 bases between. Germline values: CDR1 ENHRY, CDR2 SYGVKD. The CDR3 is 14 residues long. CDR3 region: CAISEGGGNEKLFF. CDR3 bases: TGTGCCATCAGTGAAGGCGGCGGTAATGAAAAACTGTTTTTT.

This clonotype has a handful of counts. This rearrangement joins TRBV9 to TRBJ2-1; TRBD2 agrees at 9 bases. The CDR3 contains 18 residues. After removal of 2 bases from V and 6 bases from J, the junction contained 15 bases not matched to a gene. CDR1 is SGDLS and CDR2 is YYNGEE in the germline V gene. The CDR3 nucleotides are TGTGCCAGCAGCGTGGACCTACGAGGAGCGGGAGGAGGCAATGAGCAGTTCTTC. Translating it yields CASSVDLRGAGGGNEQFF.

The genes are TRBV30 and TRBJ2-1; D not resolved. Looked up from germline, CDR1 is GTSNPN and CDR2 is SVGIG (reference sequence). V was clipped by 0 bases and J by 7 bases, with 7 bases between them. The CDR3 contains 12 residues. CDR3 coding DNA: TGTGCCTGGAGTGTGGCCTCTAATGAGCAGTTCTTC. This sequence encodes CAWSVASNEQFF.

This clonotype was detected only a few times. The V call is TRBV5-4, the J call TRBJ1-2, with TRBD1 identical over 7 bases. The CDR3 loop spans 15 amino acids. Per the germline V gene, CDR1 is SGHNT and CDR2 is YYREEE (reference sequence). Trimming cost V 4 bases and J 6 bases; bases outside gene matches: 12. CDR3 in amino acids: CASSLPTGELDGYTF. The DNA of the CDR3 is TGTGCCAGCAGCCTTCCTACAGGGGAACTTGATGGCTACACCTTC.